The present T cell receptor beta chain was sequenced within a study of chemoradiotherapy in HPV16-positive cancers (dated by TCRdb to the early 2020s). Background for the entire study: Candidate HPV-specific T-cell clones and common TCR motifs were defined through functional T-cell assays on cells from two HPV16-positive patients. Next, the candidate HPV-specific TCRs and motifs were followed in TCR repertoires from around 93 patients with HPV-related cancers. The study set out to ask whether T-cell immunity against the HPV oncoproteins E6 and E7 changes over the course of chemoradiotherapy and whether that immunity affects survival.

About this clone: The specificity of this receptor is unknown. No much larger clone is present one base from it, and per-base qualities are unavailable.

Study-wide conclusions, independent of this receptor: In HPV16-positive patients, expansion of HPV-responsive T cells during chemoradiotherapy was found to be associated with improved recurrence-free survival. Expansion of candidate HPV-specific clones and E7-related TCR motifs was observed in the tumor microenvironment during treatment, whereas no such expansion was observed for non-HPV-specific T cells. The functional definition of HPV-specific T cells was derived from only a couple of HPV16-positive patients, and the survival association was reported for HPV16-positive patients.

Repertoires were sampled repeatedly over the course of chemoradiotherapy so that clonal expansion in the tumor microenvironment could be followed. Library method: the immunoSEQ multiplex PCR assay. TCRdb mirrors the immuneACCESS table, restricted to in-frame sequences. Some clones are absent from its copies; in checked studies, under half trace to an unresolved V gene, and the reason for the others is unknown. The sample table lists 45,000 to 60,000 clones, roughly 90% of them with a count of one. The ten largest clonotypes hold 2.5% to 4% of the sample. The germline V gene (reference sequence) specifies GTSNPN as CDR1 and SVGIG as CDR2. Spanning cysteine to phenylalanine, the CDR3 consists of 15 amino acids. The entry retains the CDR3 DNA only, 45 bases that are in frame from base 1. V is reduced by 4 bases and J by 0 bases, leaving a spacing of 13 bases between them.

The sample consisted of blood, taken from a patient who underwent chemoradiotherapy. The clonotype comes from a human donor with HPV-associated anogenital cancer. The chain is made from TRBV30 and TRBJ1-5; a weak D assignment points to TRBD1 (5 bases agree). The CDR3 has the sequence CAWKSDSGSNQPQHF. The nucleotide sequence reads TGTGCCTGGAAGTCCGACAGCGGTAGCAATCAGCCCCAGCATTTT. When the CDR3 is completed using the reference TRBV30 and TRBJ1-5 genes on either side, the full variable domain is SQTIHQWPATLVQPVGSPLSLECTVEGTSNPNLYWYRQAAGRGLQLLFYSVGIGQISSEVPQNLSASRPQDRQFILSSKKLLLSDSGFYLCAWKSDSGSNQPQHFGDGTRLSIL.